Each of the 19 T cell receptor beta chains below was sequenced from the same sample in a study of T cell responses to AZD1222 COVID-19 vaccine. The method was immunoSEQ multiplex PCR; TCRdb's version includes in-frame clones alone and lacks a portion of them. This table has 100,000 to 150,000 clones, about 87% appearing once. The starting material was peripheral blood, obtained on day 0 of AZD1222 vaccination. The receptors originated from an adult in good health.

The rearrangement uses TRBV10-1 and TRBJ1-1; D is perhaps TRBD1 (6 bases). Germline loops: CDR1 WNHNN, CDR2 SYGVQD (reference sequence). V shed 3 bases and J shed 4 bases, with 12 bases lying between them. CDR3 length equals 14 residues. CDR3 DNA sequence: TGCGCCAGCAGTGAAGGGCAGGGGTCCACTGAAGCTTTCTTT. It is translated as CASSEGQGSTEAFF.

The chain is built from TRBV7-9 and TRBJ1-2; 11 bases agree with TRBD1. The CDR3 extends over 17 amino acids. Germline V CDR1 and CDR2: SEHNR, FQNEAQ (reference sequence). V shed 5 bases, J shed 8 bases, and the junction held 16 bases outside the gene matches. The CDR3 region is CASSPLPGQGDMEGYTF. Written as DNA, the CDR3 is TGTGCCAGCAGCCCCTTACCGGGACAGGGGGATATGGAGGGCTACACCTTC. The variable domain in full, completed from reference TRBV7-9 and TRBJ1-2, reads DTGVSQNPRHKITKRGQNVTFRCDPISEHNRLYWYRQTLGQGPEFLTYFQNEAQLEKSRLLSDRFSAERPKGSFSTLEIQRTEQGDSAMYLCASSPLPGQGDMEGYTFGSGTRLTVV.

The chain joins TRBV27 to TRBJ1-5; the match to TRBD1 covers 8 bases. From germline, CDR1 is MNHEY and CDR2 SMNVEV (reference sequence). The CDR3 totals 15 residues. Trimming at V came to 5 bases and at J to 6 bases, leaving 9 bases not matched to a gene. The CDR3 here is CASSPTGAEGQPQHF. Written as DNA, the CDR3 is TGTGCCAGCAGTCCGACAGGGGCCGAAGGTCAGCCCCAGCATTTT.

This CDR3 reads CASSISGTGANEKLFF. CDR3 bases: TGTGCCAGCAGTATCTCTGGGACAGGGGCCAATGAAAAACTGTTTTTT. The chain recombines TRBV6-6 with TRBJ1-4; 10 bases are shared with TRBD1. The CDR3 runs to 16 residues. V gave up 5 bases and J gave up 5 bases; unmatched junction bases: 8. CDR1 is MNHNY and CDR2 is SVGAGI in the germline V gene (reference sequence).

The chain carries TRBV19 and TRBJ1-2, with D unresolved. The V gene lost 4 bases and the J gene lost 3 bases, with 15 bases spanning the gap. The V gene's germline CDR1 is LNHDA and CDR2 SQIVND (reference sequence). This CDR3 has 15 residues. The CDR3 loop is CASSRLAPGDYGYTF. CDR3 in DNA: TGTGCCAGTAGTAGGTTAGCCCCAGGAGACTATGGCTACACCTTC. The whole variable domain, filled in from reference TRBV19 and TRBJ1-2, reads DGGITQSPKYLFRKEGQNVTLSCEQNLNHDAMYWYRQDPGQGLRLIYYSQIVNDFQKGDIAEGYSVSREKKESFPLTVTSAQKNPTAFYLCASSRLAPGDYGYTFGSGTRLTVV.

The V gene is TRBV12-3 or TRBV12-4, the J gene TRBJ1-1, with D possibly matching TRBD1 (6 bases). This CDR3 comprises 13 residues. Trimming pared 6 bases from V and 2 bases from J, leaving 10 bases between. The CDR3 nucleotides are TGTGCCAGCAGACGGGACATTAACACTGAAGCTTTCTTT. As protein: CASRRDINTEAFF.

The rearrangement joins TRBV10-2 to TRBJ2-3; D not resolved. The V end lost 6 bases, the J end lost 0 bases, and 13 bases lay between the germline ends. CDR3 length: 15 residues. CDR1 is WSHSY and CDR2 is SAAADI in the germline V gene. CDR3 in amino acids: CASRTTATSTDTQYF. In DNA, the CDR3 is TGCGCCAGCAGGACCACAGCGACTAGCACAGATACGCAGTATTTT.

The rearrangement links TRBV3-1 (or the pseudogene TRBV3-2) to TRBJ2-5, with TRBD2 identical over 9 bases. Germline lookup yields CDR1 LGHDT and CDR2 YNNKEL (reference sequence). CDR3 length: 15 residues. With V trimmed by 6 bases and J by 5 bases, 10 bases remained unmatched. DNA of the CDR3: TGTGCCAGCAGTTTAGCGGGGGCTCTCCGGGAGACCCAGTACTTC. It translates to CASSLAGALRETQYF.

The J gene is TRBJ2-3, the V gene TRBV7-9; TRBD2 is a possible D gene (5 bases). The CDR3 spans 16 residues. V shed 6 bases and J shed 2 bases, with 18 bases lying between them. CDR1 SEHNR and CDR2 FQNEAQ come from the germline V gene (reference sequence). The DNA of the CDR3 is TGTGCCAGCAGACCCAGCGGCCCAAACTTCACAGATACGCAGTATTTT. Translation gives CASRPSGPNFTDTQYF.

The chain has TRBV27 and TRBJ2-5, with TRBD2 matching 9 bases. The V and J ends lost 4 bases and 4 bases, in that order; junction bases with no gene match: 7. CDR3 length: 15 amino acids. Germline-derived CDR1 and CDR2 are MNHEY and SMNVEV (reference sequence). DNA of the CDR3: TGTGCCAGCAGTTCTTTAGCGGGAGCTAGAGAGACCCAGTACTTC. Protein: CASSSLAGARETQYF.

The genes are TRBV19 and TRBJ1-1; D might be TRBD1 (5 bases). CDR3 length: 13 amino acids. V lost 6 bases to trimming and J lost 0 bases, with 8 bases between them. Germline V gene data show CDR1 as LNHDA and CDR2 as SQIVND (reference sequence). The CDR3 DNA is TGTGCCAGTAGGGGGGGAATGAACACTGAAGCTTTCTTT. Translation gives CASRGGMNTEAFF.

J is TRBJ1-5 and V is TRBV14; D gene unclear. V lost 1 base and J lost 7, with 8 bases in between. CDR3 length: 13 amino acids. Germline V CDR1 and CDR2: SGHDN, FVKESK. CDR3: CASSQGAWQPQHF. The CDR3 DNA is TGTGCCAGCAGCCAAGGGGCTTGGCAGCCCCAGCATTTT.

This clone was detected only once. The V call is TRBV6-2 or TRBV6-3, the J call TRBJ2-7; no clear D. The CDR3 covers 14 residues. Germline V CDR1 and CDR2: MNHEY, SVGEGT. V lost 2 bases and J 3 bases, leaving 11 bases between the germline ends. The CDR3, as DNA: TGTGCCAGCAGTTACCGGCAGACTTTCTACGAGCAGTACTTC. It codes for CASSYRQTFYEQYF.

The CDR3 nucleotides are TGTGCCAGCAGTCCGGGACCACGGAAACCCCTCCACTTT. This translates into CASSPGPRKPLHF. This sequence joins TRBV7-3 and TRBJ1-6, with D possibly matching TRBD1 (5 bases). V was cut by 6 bases and J by 12 bases, with 15 bases left in between. The CDR3 consists of 13 residues. The germline gives CDR1 SGHTA, CDR2 FQGTGA.

The V and J genes are TRBV27 and TRBJ2-7; the match to TRBD2 covers 9 bases. J gave up 2 bases and V 2 bases, and 4 bases lay outside the gene matches. Per germline, CDR1 MNHEY and CDR2 SMNVEV (reference sequence). The length of the CDR3 is 15 residues. CDR3 loop: CASSLATSGTYEQYF. CDR3 nucleotide sequence: TGTGCCAGCAGTTTAGCGACTAGCGGAACCTACGAGCAGTACTTC.

This CDR3 reads CASSARVSEGANYGYTF. CDR3 nucleotides: TGTGCCAGCAGCGCCCGGGTCTCTGAGGGGGCTAACTATGGCTACACCTTC. The V gene is TRBV9, the J gene TRBJ1-2, with TRBD1 as a possible D gene (6 bases). Germline V gives CDR1 SGDLS, CDR2 YYNGEE. The CDR3 covers 17 residues. The germline V and J ends were trimmed by 3 bases and 0 bases, with 18 bases remaining between them.

The chain combines TRBV4-1 with TRBJ1-3, with D unresolved. V shed 0 bases and J shed 0 bases, with 15 bases lying between them. The CDR3 is made up of 18 amino acids. Germline CDR1 is MGHRA and CDR2 is YSYEKL. The CDR3 here is CASSQEKATRISGNTIYF. CDR3 sequence (DNA): TGCGCCAGCAGCCAAGAAAAGGCGACAAGAATCTCTGGAAACACCATATATTTT.

The rearrangement links TRBV7-9 to TRBJ1-1, with D unclear. V shed 5 bases and J shed 3 bases, with 10 bases lying between them. From germline, CDR1 is SEHNR and CDR2 FQNEAQ (reference sequence). The CDR3 is made up of 13 amino acids. The DNA for the CDR3 is TGTGCCAGCAGCCGTCAAGCGGACACTGAAGCTTTCTTT. It translates to CASSRQADTEAFF.

The J gene is TRBJ2-5, the V gene TRBV12-5; D may be TRBD2 (6 bases). Trimming cost V 6 bases and J 5 bases, with 13 bases left between them. From germline, CDR1 is LGHNT and CDR2 FRNRAP. The CDR3 has 13 amino acids. The CDR3 loop reads CASGREWEETQYF. In DNA, the CDR3 is TGTGCTAGTGGCCGGGAGTGGGAGGAGACCCAGTACTTC.